Below, 10 T cell receptor beta chains from the same sample are listed, as sequenced in a study of graft-versus-host responses after intestinal transplantation. Antigen specificity for these receptors is unknown. Some clones are missing from TCRdb's copy, which holds only in-frame ones; the method was immunoSEQ multiplex PCR. Seen here are 20,000 to 25,000 clones, more than 75% observed once, and the top ten hold 0.8% to 0.95%. Sequenced here: unstimulated CD8+ T cells sorted from spleen or lymph node cells, sampled before transplant. The source of these receptors is a human donor who was the organ donor for an intestinal transplant.

The rearrangement links TRBV27 to TRBJ1-5; D is undetermined. This CDR3 has 14 amino acids. Germline values: CDR1 MNHEY, CDR2 SMNVEV (reference sequence). Trimming shortened V by 3 bases and J by 3 bases, and 9 bases separated the two germline ends. The CDR3 protein is CASSFSPYNQPQHF. The CDR3 coding sequence is TGTGCCAGCAGTTTTTCACCCTACAATCAGCCCCAGCATTTT.

This clone was observed a single time. The chain combines TRBV5-1 with TRBJ2-1; the D gene is possibly TRBD2 (6 bases). The CDR3 has 15 residues. Germline loops: CDR1 SGHRS, CDR2 YFSETQ. The V and J ends lost 1 base and 5 bases respectively, with 13 bases between them. The CDR3 bases are TGCGCCAGCAGCTTGTCCCCCGGGGGAGACAATGAGCAGTTCTTC. Protein: CASSLSPGGDNEQFF.

This clone was recorded only once. V is TRBV27 and J is TRBJ1-2; D gene unclear. CDR3 length: 15 amino acids. CDR1 is MNHEY and CDR2 is SMNVEV in the germline V gene (reference sequence). V shed 4 bases and J shed 5 bases, with 17 bases lying between them. CDR3 region: CASSSRQGKEYGYTF. CDR3 DNA sequence: TGTGCCAGCAGTTCGCGACAAGGGAAGGAATATGGCTACACCTTC.

The rearrangement links TRBV5-5 to TRBJ1-1; no reliable D call. Between the trimmed V and J ends, which lost 2 bases and 1 base, there was a span of 12 bases. Germline values: CDR1 SGHKS, CDR2 YYEKEE (reference sequence). The CDR3 consists of 15 residues. CDR3 loop: CASSLSESENTEAFF. CDR3 nucleotides: TGTGCCAGCAGCTTAAGCGAGTCAGAGAACACTGAAGCTTTCTTT. Complete variable domain (other parts from reference TRBV5-5 and TRBJ1-1): DAGVTQSPTHLIKTRGQQVTLRCSPISGHKSVSWYQQVLGQGPQFIFQYYEKEERGRGNFPDRFSARQFPNYSSELNVNALLLGDSALYLCASSLSESENTEAFFGQGTRLTVV.

J is TRBJ2-1 and V is TRBV7-9, with 9 bases identical to TRBD2. This CDR3 has 16 residues. Germline values: CDR1 SEHNR, CDR2 FQNEAQ (reference sequence). V gave up 0 bases and J gave up 7 bases; unmatched junction bases: 7. CDR3 DNA sequence: TGTGCCAGCAGCTTAGCGCTAGCGGGAAGAGGGAATGAGCAGTTCTTC. This encodes CASSLALAGRGNEQFF.

The chain carries TRBV27 and TRBJ2-7; the D gene is possibly TRBD1 (5 bases). Per the germline V gene, CDR1 is MNHEY and CDR2 is SMNVEV (reference sequence). V was shortened by 3 bases and J by 1 base, with 7 bases between the two germline ends. The CDR3 is 13 amino acids. The CDR3 DNA reads TGTGCCAGCAGTTTCTCAGGGTCCTACGAGCAGTACTTC. Amino acid sequence: CASSFSGSYEQYF.

The rearrangement links TRBV19 to TRBJ1-1; perhaps TRBD1 as D (5 bases). CDR1 and CDR2 from the germline V gene are LNHDA and SQIVND (reference sequence). CDR3 length: 14 amino acids. With 2 bases removed from V and 4 bases from J, the gap between germline ends came to 11 bases. The CDR3 loop reads CASSIRDGGTEAFF. Here the CDR3 DNA reads TGTGCCAGTAGTATACGGGACGGGGGCACTGAAGCTTTCTTT.

The J gene is TRBJ2-7, the V gene TRBV4-1, with 10 bases lining up with TRBD1. CDR3 length: 14 amino acids. Germline CDR1 MGHRA, CDR2 YSYEKL. V was clipped by 4 bases and J by 4 bases; unmatched bases: 4. The DNA for the CDR3 is TGCGCCAGCAGCCTAGGACAGGGGGGATACGAGCAGTACTTC. This translates into CASSLGQGGYEQYF.

CDR3 bases: TGTGCCAGCAGGCACTCGTACTATGGCTACACCTTC. Its protein is CASRHSYYGYTF. This rearrangement joins TRBV6-5 to TRBJ1-2; no clear D gene. This CDR3 has 12 amino acids. Germline-derived CDR1 and CDR2 are MNHEY and SVGAGI. V shed 6 bases and J shed 3 bases, with 8 bases lying between them.

This clone was observed a handful of times. The chain is built from TRBV2 and TRBJ1-3, with no clear D. V was pared by 4 bases and J by 2 bases, with 15 bases between. The CDR3 is made up of 16 amino acids. The V gene's germline CDR1 is SNHLY and CDR2 FYNNEI. The CDR3 here is CASSGARKVTGNTIYF. Here the CDR3 DNA reads TGTGCCAGCAGTGGGGCTAGAAAGGTGACTGGAAACACCATATATTTT.